The following is a T cell receptor (beta chain) sequence with its context. Its antigen is undetermined. Stable Graves' hyperthyroidism denoted no ophthalmopathy progression over 18 months. Diagnostic decisions used clinical symptoms, serum thyroxine and TRAb, thyroid ultrasound and orbital computed tomography. The investigators amplified TCR beta CDR3 regions from RNA transcripts. The TCR CDR3 was amplified in a first-round RT-PCR using the HTBI primer set. TCRdb re-called the multiplex PCR reads through MiXCR, storing one row per CDR3 protein. There are over 450,000 distinct CDR3 sequences in the sample; approximately 15% occur only once, and 15% to 20% lies in the top ten. This sample was taken from a study of T cells in Graves' hyperthyroidism and ophthalmopathy. Overall study results and limits: Stable hyperthyroidism was told apart from ophthalmopathy by a model built on 13 V-J features.

Germline V lookup: CDR1 ENHRY, CDR2 SYGVKD. The CDR3 loop spans 16 amino acids. Trimming pared 0 bases from V and 0 bases from J, leaving 8 bases between. The sequenced sample was blood. The sequence was obtained from a woman aged 18-35 years with Graves' hyperthyroidism. V is TRBV10-3 and J is TRBJ1-4, with D unresolved. The CDR3 here is CAISESRSATNEKLFF. The CDR3 region has the DNA TGTGCCATCAGTGAGTCGAGGTCTGCAACTAATGAAAAACTGTTTTTT.